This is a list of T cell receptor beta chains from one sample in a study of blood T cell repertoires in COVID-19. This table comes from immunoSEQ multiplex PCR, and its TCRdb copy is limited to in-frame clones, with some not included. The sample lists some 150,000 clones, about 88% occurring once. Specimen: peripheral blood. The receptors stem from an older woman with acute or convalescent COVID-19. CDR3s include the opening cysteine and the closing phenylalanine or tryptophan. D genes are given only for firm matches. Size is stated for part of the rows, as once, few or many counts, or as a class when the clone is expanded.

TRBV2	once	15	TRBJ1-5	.	CASSEDRYSNQPQHF	TGTGCCAGCAGTGAGGACAGATATAGCAATCAGCCCCAGCATTTT
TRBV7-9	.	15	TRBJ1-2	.	CASSLVGGANYGYTF	TGTGCCAGCAGCTTAGTGGGGGGAGCTAACTATGGCTACACCTTC
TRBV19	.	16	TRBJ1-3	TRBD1	CATSDPGQSSGNTIYF	TGTGCCACTAGCGACCCGGGACAGAGCTCTGGAAACACCATATATTTT
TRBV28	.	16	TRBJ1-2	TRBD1	CATSRDRGRVGYGYTF	TGTGCCACCTCCCGGGACAGGGGGCGCGTAGGCTATGGCTACACCTTC
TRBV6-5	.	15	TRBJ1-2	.	CASSYRERGPYGYTF	TGTGCCAGCAGTTACAGAGAACGAGGGCCCTATGGCTACACCTTC
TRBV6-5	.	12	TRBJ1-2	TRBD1	CASTDRGYGYTF	TGTGCCAGCACCGACAGGGGATATGGCTACACCTTC
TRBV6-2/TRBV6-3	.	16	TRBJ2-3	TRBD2	CASSYGRGRSTDTQYF	TGTGCCAGCAGTTACGGGCGGGGGAGAAGCACAGATACGCAGTATTTT
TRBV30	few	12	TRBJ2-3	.	CAWSPSGDTQYF	TGTGCCTGGAGTCCCTCCGGAGATACGCAGTATTTT
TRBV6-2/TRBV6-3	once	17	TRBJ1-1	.	CASSTTQTAQTGTEAFF	TGTGCCAGCAGCACAACCCAAACGGCACAAACGGGAACTGAAGCTTTCTTT
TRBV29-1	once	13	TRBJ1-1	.	CSVARGGGSEAFF	TGCAGCGTTGCGAGGGGGGGAGGGTCTGAAGCTTTCTTT
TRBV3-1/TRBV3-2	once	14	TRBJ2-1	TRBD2	CASSYSGGENEQFF	TGTGCCAGCAGCTATAGCGGGGGGGAAAATGAGCAGTTCTTC
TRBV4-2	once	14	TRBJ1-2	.	CASSQPGQSRGYTF	TGTGCCAGCAGCCAACCCGGACAGAGCAGGGGCTACACCTTC
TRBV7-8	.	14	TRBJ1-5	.	CASSLDILNQPQHF	TGTGCCAGCAGCTTAGACATTCTTAATCAGCCCCAGCATTTT
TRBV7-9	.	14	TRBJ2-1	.	CASSLVPRDNEQFF	TGTGCCAGCAGCTTAGTTCCGCGGGACAATGAGCAGTTCTTC
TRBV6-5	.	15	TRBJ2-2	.	CATYRVGRGTGELFF	TGTGCCACCTACAGGGTGGGAAGGGGGACCGGGGAGCTGTTTTTT
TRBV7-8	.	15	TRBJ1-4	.	CASSLNVGDYEKLFF	TGTGCCAGCAGCTTAAACGTAGGGGACTACGAAAAACTGTTTTTT
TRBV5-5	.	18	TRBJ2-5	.	CASSYGGVWRVRKETQYF	TGTGCCAGCAGCTACGGAGGGGTCTGGAGGGTTCGGAAAGAGACCCAGTACTTC